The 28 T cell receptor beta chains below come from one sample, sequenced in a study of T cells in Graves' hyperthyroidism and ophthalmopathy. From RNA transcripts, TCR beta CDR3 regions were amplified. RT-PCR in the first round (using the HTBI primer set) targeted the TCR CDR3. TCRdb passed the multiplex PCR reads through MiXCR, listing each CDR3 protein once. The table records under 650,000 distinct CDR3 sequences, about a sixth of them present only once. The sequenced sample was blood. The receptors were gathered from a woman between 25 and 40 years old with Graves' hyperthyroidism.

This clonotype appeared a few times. The CDR3 loop reads CASSPYQGREDQPQHF. The CDR3 coding sequence is TGTGCCAGCAGTCCGTACCAGGGGAGGGAGGATCAGCCCCAGCATTTT. The chain is built from TRBV27 and TRBJ1-5; weak D call: TRBD1 (6 bases). CDR1 is MNHEY and CDR2 is SMNVEV in the germline V gene (reference sequence). This CDR3 spans 16 amino acids. V was pared by 5 bases and J by 5 bases, with 19 bases between.

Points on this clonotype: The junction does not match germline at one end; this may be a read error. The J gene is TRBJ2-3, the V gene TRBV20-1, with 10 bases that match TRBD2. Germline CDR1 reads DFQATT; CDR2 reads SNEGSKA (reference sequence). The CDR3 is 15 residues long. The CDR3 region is CSARASGRSTDTQYF. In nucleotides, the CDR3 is TGCAGTGCCAGAGCTAGCGGGAGAAGCACAGATACGCAGTATTTT.

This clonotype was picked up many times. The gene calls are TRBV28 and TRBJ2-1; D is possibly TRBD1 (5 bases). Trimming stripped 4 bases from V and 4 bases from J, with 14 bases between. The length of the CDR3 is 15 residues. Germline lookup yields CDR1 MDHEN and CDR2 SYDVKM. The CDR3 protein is CASSSKGVGYNEQFF. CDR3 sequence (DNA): TGTGCCAGCAGTTCCAAAGGGGTGGGGTACAATGAGCAGTTCTTC.

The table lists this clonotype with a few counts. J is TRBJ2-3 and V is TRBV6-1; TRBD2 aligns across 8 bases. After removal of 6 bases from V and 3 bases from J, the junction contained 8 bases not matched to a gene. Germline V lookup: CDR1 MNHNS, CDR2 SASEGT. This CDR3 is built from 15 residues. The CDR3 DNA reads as TGTGCCAGCAGGGTTGAGCGGGAGAGGACAGATACGCAGTATTTT. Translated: CASRVERERTDTQYF.

The DNA for the CDR3 is TGTGCCAGCAGCACCGGGACTTACTCCTACGAGCAGTACTTC. It yields the protein CASSTGTYSYEQYF. V is TRBV7-9 and J is TRBJ2-7, with D perhaps matching TRBD2 (6 bases). Looked up from germline, CDR1 is SEHNR and CDR2 is FQNEAQ (reference sequence). CDR3 length: 14 residues. V was clipped by 5 bases and J by 0 bases, with 11 bases between them.

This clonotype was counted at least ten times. The DNA for the CDR3 is TGTGCCAGCAGCCTAAGGGGGGGGGCGGTGTACGAGCAGTACTTC. Residues: CASSLRGGAVYEQYF. The chain is built from TRBV7-2 and TRBJ2-7; a weak D match, TRBD2 (7 bases). V was trimmed by 5 bases and J by 4 bases, leaving 18 bases between them. The CDR3 runs to 15 residues. Looked up from germline, CDR1 is SGHTA and CDR2 is FQGNSA. The full variable domain, rest sourced from reference TRBV7-2 and TRBJ2-7, is GAGVSQSPSNKVTEKGKDVELRCDPISGHTALYWYRQSLGQGLEFLIYFQGNSAPDKSGLPSDRFSAERTGGSVSTLTIQRTQQEDSAVYLCASSLRGGAVYEQYFGPGTRLTVT.

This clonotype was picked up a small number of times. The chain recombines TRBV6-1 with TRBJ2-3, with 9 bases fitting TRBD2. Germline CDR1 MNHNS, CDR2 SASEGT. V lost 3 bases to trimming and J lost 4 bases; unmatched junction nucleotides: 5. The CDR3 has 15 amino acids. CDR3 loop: CASSDLAGSADTQYF. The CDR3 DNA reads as TGTGCCAGCAGTGACCTAGCGGGAAGCGCAGATACGCAGTATTTT.

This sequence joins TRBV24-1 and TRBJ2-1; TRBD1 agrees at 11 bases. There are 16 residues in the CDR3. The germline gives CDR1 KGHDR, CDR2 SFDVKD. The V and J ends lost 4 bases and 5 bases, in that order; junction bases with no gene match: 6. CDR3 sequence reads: CATSDWGQGDDNEQFF. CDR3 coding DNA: TGTGCCACCAGTGACTGGGGACAGGGGGATGACAATGAGCAGTTCTTC.

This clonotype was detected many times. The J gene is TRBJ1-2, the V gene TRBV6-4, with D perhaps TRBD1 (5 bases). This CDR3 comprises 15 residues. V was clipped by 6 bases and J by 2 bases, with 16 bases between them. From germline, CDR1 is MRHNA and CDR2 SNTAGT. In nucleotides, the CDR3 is TGTGCCAGCAGCCCCGTTGGAGGGGAGAACTATGGCTACACCTTC. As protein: CASSPVGGENYGYTF.

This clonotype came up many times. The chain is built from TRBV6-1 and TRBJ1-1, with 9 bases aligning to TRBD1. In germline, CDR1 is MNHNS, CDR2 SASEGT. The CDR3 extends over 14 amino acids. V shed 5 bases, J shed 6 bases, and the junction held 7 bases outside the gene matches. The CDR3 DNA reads TGTGCCAGCAGTCTACAGGGGGCGGTGGCTGAAGCTTTCTTT. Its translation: CASSLQGAVAEAFF.

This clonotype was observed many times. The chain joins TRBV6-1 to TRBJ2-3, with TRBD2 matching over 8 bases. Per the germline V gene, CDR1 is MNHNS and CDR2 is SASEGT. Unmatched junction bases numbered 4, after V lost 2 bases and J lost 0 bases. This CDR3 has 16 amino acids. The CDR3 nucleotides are TGTGCCAGCAGTGAAAGCGGGGGCTCTAGCACAGATACGCAGTATTTT. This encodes CASSESGGSSTDTQYF.

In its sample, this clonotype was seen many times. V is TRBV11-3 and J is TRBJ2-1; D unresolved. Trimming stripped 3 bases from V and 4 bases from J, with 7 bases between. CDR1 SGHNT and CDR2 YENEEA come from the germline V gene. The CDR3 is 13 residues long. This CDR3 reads CASSFHGYNEQFF. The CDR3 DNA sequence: TGTGCCAGCAGCTTTCACGGATACAATGAGCAGTTCTTC.

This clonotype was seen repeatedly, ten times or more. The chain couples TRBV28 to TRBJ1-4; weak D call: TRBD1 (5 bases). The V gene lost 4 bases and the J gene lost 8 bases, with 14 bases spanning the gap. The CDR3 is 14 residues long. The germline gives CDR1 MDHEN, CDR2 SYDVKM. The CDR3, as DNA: TGTGCCAGCAGTTCCATGGGGCCGGGGGAAAAACTGTTTTTT. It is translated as CASSSMGPGEKLFF.

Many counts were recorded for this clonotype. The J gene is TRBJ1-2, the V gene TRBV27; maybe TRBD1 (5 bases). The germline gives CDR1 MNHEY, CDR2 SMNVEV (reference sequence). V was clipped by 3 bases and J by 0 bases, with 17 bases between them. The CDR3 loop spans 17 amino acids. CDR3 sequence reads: CASSFSRQTLANYGYTF. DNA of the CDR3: TGTGCCAGCAGTTTCAGCCGACAGACATTAGCTAACTATGGCTACACCTTC.

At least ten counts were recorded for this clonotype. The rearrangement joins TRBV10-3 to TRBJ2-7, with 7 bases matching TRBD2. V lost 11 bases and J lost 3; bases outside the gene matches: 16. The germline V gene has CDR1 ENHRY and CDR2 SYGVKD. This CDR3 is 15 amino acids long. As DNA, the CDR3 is TGTGCCTCTCACTGGGGGGGGGACTCTATCTACGAGCAGTACTTC. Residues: CASHWGGDSIYEQYF.

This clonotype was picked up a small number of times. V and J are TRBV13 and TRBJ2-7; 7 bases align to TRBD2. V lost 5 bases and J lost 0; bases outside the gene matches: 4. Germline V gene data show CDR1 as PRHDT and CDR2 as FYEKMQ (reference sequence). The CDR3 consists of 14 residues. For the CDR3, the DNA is TGTGCCAGCAGCCCGGGACTAACCTCCTACGAGCAGTACTTC. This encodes CASSPGLTSYEQYF.

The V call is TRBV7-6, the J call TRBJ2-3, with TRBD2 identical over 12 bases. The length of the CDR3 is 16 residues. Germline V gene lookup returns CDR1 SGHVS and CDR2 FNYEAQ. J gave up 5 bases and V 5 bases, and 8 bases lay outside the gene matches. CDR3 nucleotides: TGTGCCAGCAGCACGGGACTAGCGGGTGGGGTAGATACGCAGTATTTT. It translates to CASSTGLAGGVDTQYF.

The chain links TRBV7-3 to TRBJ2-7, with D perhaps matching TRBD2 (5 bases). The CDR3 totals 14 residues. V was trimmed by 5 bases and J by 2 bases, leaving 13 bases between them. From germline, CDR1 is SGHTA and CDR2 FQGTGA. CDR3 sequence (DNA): TGTGCCAGCAGCCGCCGGGGTAGTACCTACGAGCAGTACTTC. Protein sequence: CASSRRGSTYEQYF.

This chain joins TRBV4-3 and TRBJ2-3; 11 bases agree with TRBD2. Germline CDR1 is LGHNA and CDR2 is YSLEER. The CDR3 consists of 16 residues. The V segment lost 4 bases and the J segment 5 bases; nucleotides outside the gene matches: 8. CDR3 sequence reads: CASSPSGTSGGDTQYF. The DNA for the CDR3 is TGCGCCAGCAGCCCCTCCGGGACTAGCGGAGGAGATACGCAGTATTTT.

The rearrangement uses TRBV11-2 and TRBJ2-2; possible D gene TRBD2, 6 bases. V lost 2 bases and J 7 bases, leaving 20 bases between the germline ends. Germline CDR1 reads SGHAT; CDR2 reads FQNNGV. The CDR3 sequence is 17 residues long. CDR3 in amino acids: CASSLSRGQGGSGELFF. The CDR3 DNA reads TGTGCCAGCAGCTTAAGTAGGGGTCAGGGAGGCAGCGGGGAGCTGTTTTTT. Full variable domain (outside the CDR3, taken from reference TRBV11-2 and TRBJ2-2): EAGVAQSPRYKIIEKRQSVAFWCNPISGHATLYWYQQILGQGPKLLIQFQNNGVVDDSQLPKDRFSAERLKGVDSTLKIQPAKLEDSAVYLCASSLSRGQGGSGELFFGEGSRLTVL.

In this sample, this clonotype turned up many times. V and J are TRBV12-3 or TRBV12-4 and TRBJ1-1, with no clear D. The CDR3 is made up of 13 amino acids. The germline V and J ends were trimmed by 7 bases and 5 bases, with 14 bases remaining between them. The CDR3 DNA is TGTGCCAGCACCACCTCAATGCGGACTGAAGCTTTCTTT. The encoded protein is CASTTSMRTEAFF.

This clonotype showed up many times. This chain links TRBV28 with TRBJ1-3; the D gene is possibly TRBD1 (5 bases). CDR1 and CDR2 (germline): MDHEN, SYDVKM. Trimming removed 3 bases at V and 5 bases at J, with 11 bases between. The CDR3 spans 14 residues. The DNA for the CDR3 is TGTGCCAGCAGTTTGCGGACACCCAGAAACACCATATATTTT. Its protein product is CASSLRTPRNTIYF. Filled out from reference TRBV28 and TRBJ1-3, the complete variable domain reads DVKVTQSSRYLVKRTGEKVFLECVQDMDHENMFWYRQDPGLGLRLIYFSYDVKMKEKGDIPEGYSVSREKKERFSLILESASTNQTSMYLCASSLRTPRNTIYFGEGSWLTVV.

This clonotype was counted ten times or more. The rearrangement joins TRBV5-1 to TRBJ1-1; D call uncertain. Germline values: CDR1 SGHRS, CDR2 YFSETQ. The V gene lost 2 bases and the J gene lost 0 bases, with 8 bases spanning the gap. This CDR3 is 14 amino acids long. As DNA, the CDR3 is TGCGCCAGCAGCTTCGGACCCTTGAACACTGAAGCTTTCTTT. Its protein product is CASSFGPLNTEAFF.

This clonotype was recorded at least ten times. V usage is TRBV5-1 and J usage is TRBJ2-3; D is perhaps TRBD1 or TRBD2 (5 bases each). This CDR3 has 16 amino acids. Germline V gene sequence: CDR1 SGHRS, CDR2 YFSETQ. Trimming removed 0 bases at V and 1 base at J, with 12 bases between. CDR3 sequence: CASSLGEGPRTDTQYF. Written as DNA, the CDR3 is TGCGCCAGCAGCTTGGGCGAGGGGCCCCGCACAGATACGCAGTATTTT.

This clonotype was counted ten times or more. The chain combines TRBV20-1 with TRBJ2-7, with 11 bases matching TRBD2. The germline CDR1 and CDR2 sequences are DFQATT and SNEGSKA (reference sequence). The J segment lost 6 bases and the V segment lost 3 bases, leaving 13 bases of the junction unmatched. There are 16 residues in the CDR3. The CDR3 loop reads CSASSLESTSGSEQYF. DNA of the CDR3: TGCAGTGCTAGTTCCTTAGAAAGCACTAGCGGGAGCGAGCAGTACTTC.

The DNA for the CDR3 is TGTGCCAGCAGCTTAGGACACAACTCTGGAAACACCATATATTTT. This encodes CASSLGHNSGNTIYF. The V call is TRBV7-9, the J call TRBJ1-3; D call uncertain. With 1 base removed from V and 0 bases from J, the gap between germline ends came to 7 bases. Germline values: CDR1 SEHNR, CDR2 FQNEAQ (reference sequence). The CDR3 has 15 residues.

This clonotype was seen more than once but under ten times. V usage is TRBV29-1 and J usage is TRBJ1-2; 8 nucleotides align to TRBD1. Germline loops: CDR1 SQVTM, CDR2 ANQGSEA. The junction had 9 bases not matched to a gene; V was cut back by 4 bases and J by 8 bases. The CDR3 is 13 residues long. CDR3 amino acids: CSVAVQGAGGYTF. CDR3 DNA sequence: TGCAGCGTTGCCGTCCAGGGGGCAGGGGGCTACACCTTC.

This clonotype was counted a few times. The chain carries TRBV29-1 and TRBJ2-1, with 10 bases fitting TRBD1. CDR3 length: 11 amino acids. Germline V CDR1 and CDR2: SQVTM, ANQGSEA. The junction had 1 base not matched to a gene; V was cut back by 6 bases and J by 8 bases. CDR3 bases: TGCAGCGTAGACAGGGGGCATGAGCAGTTCTTC. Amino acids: CSVDRGHEQFF.